This T cell receptor beta chain emerged from a study of cytomegalovirus exposure and HLA in healthy donors. Overall study results and limits: Earlier findings revealed that most TCR beta V segments proved productive either about 90% or about 30% of the time.

The PCR contained 60 Vbeta and 13 Jbeta primers. Sequencing was performed with immunoSEQ multiplex PCR; in TCRdb, only in-frame clones are kept and a portion is missing. The sample records some 150,000 clones, over 70% being singletons. Details on this clone: Its antigen is unknown.

The germline gives CDR1 GTSNPN, CDR2 SVGIG (reference sequence). The CDR3 totals 14 residues. Trimming removed 2 bases from V and 3 bases from J, with 13 bases in between. The clonotype originates from a man aged 30 to 39 in good health and CMV-seropositive. The rearrangement links TRBV30 to TRBJ1-1, with D perhaps TRBD1 (6 bases). The sequenced material came from PBMCs. The CDR3 sequence: CAWSPRAGDTEAFF. The DNA of the CDR3 is TGTGCCTGGAGTCCCCGGGCAGGGGACACTGAAGCTTTCTTT.